One sample yielded the 30 T cell receptor beta chains listed below, sequenced in a study of blood T cells in healthy people across ages. A sample-barcoded 5' primer and a J-beta primer mix were used in a second PCR of roughly 7 to 12 cycles. TCRdb re-called the 5' RACE reads with MiXCR, one entry per CDR3 protein. The profile shows roughly 800,000 distinct CDR3 sequences, around 25% of them singletons. This same sample was also taken into another study, of T cells of mothers and their children.

The material sequenced was blood. Source of these receptors: a boy younger than 18 in good health.

This clonotype was counted a few times. V and J are TRBV20-1 and TRBJ1-3; D gene uncertain. There are 13 residues in the CDR3. The V and J ends lost 5 bases and 0 bases respectively, with 8 bases between them. Germline V gene sequence: CDR1 DFQATT, CDR2 SNEGSKA (reference sequence). The DNA for the CDR3 is TGCAGTGCTGGCCAGGCCTCTGGAAACACCATATATTTT. Its protein product is CSAGQASGNTIYF.

The chain recombines TRBV20-1 with TRBJ2-3, with D possibly being TRBD1 (6 bases). The CDR3 has 17 residues. Germline values: CDR1 DFQATT, CDR2 SNEGSKA (reference sequence). V lost 1 base to trimming and J lost 0 bases, with 17 bases between them. CDR3: CSARASWTAASTDTQYF. CDR3 DNA: TGCAGTGCTAGAGCCTCCTGGACAGCCGCCAGCACAGATACGCAGTATTTT.

This clonotype appeared a few times. The chain carries TRBV13 and TRBJ2-1; D possibly corresponds to TRBD1 (6 bases). TRBJ2-7 matches the DNA end more closely, so the J call is doubtful. The CDR3 spans 15 residues. Germline CDR1 PRHDT, CDR2 FYEKMQ (reference sequence). The CDR3 DNA follows: TGTGCCAGCAGCGTGGGACACCCCAGCTCCTACGAGCAGTACTTC. Residues: CASSVGHPSSYEQYF.

The table lists this clonotype with many counts. The CDR3 bases are TGTGCCAGCAGTCCCCGGGACAGGCTTTACGAGCAGTACTTC. It is translated as CASSPRDRLYEQYF. The chain links TRBV12-3 or TRBV12-4 to TRBJ2-7; the match to TRBD1 covers 8 bases. CDR3 size: 14 residues. With 5 bases clipped from V and 4 bases from J, the junction kept 7 bases outside the gene matches.

This clonotype was observed a few times. The rearrangement joins TRBV20-1 to TRBJ1-2; perhaps TRBD1 as D (5 bases). Looked up from germline, CDR1 is DFQATT and CDR2 is SNEGSKA (reference sequence). V was shortened by 1 base and J by 0 bases, with 12 bases between the two germline ends. The CDR3 is 15 amino acids. CDR3 DNA: TGCAGTGCTAGAGCCTGGGACGGATCTAACTATGGCTACACCTTC. Encoded protein: CSARAWDGSNYGYTF.

This clonotype occurred a few times. The chain recombines TRBV20-1 with TRBJ2-1; TRBD1 matches 7 bases. This CDR3 contains 17 residues. The junction had 14 bases not matched to a gene; V was cut back by 3 bases and J by 3 bases. Germline V CDR1 and CDR2: DFQATT, SNEGSKA (reference sequence). The CDR3: CSARLISGDSYYNEQFF. CDR3 nucleotide sequence: TGCAGTGCTAGGCTTATTTCTGGGGACAGTTACTACAATGAGCAGTTCTTC.

In its sample, this clonotype was seen a few times. The rearrangement uses TRBV2 and TRBJ2-7; 7 bases align to TRBD1. The J segment lost 0 bases and the V segment lost 11 bases, leaving 7 bases of the junction unmatched. The germline V gene has CDR1 SNHLY and CDR2 FYNNEI. The CDR3 has 13 residues. The CDR3 nucleotides read TGTGCCGGACGACAGGGAATCTCCTACGAGCAGTACTTC. Translation: CAGRQGISYEQYF.

This clonotype was detected a few times. The chain employs TRBV15 and TRBJ2-5; the D gene is possibly TRBD2 (7 bases). The CDR3 extends over 16 amino acids. Germline V gene sequence: CDR1 LNHNV, CDR2 YYDKDF (reference sequence). V was cut by 0 bases and J by 4 bases, with 15 bases left in between. In nucleotides, the CDR3 is TGTGCCACCAGCAGAGAACGGTCGAGGGGGGGAGAGACCCAGTACTTC. Its translation is CATSRERSRGGETQYF.

This chain joins TRBV20-1 and TRBJ1-1; D gene ambiguous. The V end was cut by 4 bases, the J end by 4 bases, with 13 bases between. CDR1 DFQATT and CDR2 SNEGSKA come from the germline V gene (reference sequence). This CDR3 has 13 amino acids. The CDR3: CSAKDLSGTEAFF. The CDR3 DNA follows: TGCAGTGCTAAAGATCTATCGGGCACTGAAGCTTTCTTT.

V gene TRBV27 combines with J gene TRBJ2-5; the D gene is possibly TRBD2 (5 bases). The CDR3 extends over 15 amino acids. From germline, CDR1 is MNHEY and CDR2 SMNVEV (reference sequence). Deletions cut 3 bases from V and 4 bases from J, with 15 bases between. The CDR3 loop is CASSLSTTLGETQYF. Written as DNA, the CDR3 is TGTGCCAGCAGTTTGTCGACTACCCTCGGAGAGACCCAGTACTTC.

This clonotype was picked up a small number of times. The V and J genes are TRBV7-2 and TRBJ2-3; 7 bases align to TRBD2. Germline trimming cut 3 bases from V and 2 bases from J; bases unmatched to any gene: 8. CDR3 size: 16 residues. Germline CDR1 SGHTA, CDR2 FQGNSA. The CDR3 here is CASSLIGGRNTDTQYF. For the CDR3, the DNA is TGTGCCAGCAGCTTGATTGGCGGGAGAAACACAGATACGCAGTATTTT.

This rearrangement joins TRBV28 to TRBJ2-5; 12 nucleotides align to TRBD2. The CDR3 runs 19 residues. Germline loops: CDR1 MDHEN, CDR2 SYDVKM. Germline trimming cut 6 bases from V and 2 bases from J; bases unmatched to any gene: 16. The CDR3 loop is CASSQPSGRAKWLQETQYF. The CDR3 bases are TGTGCCAGCAGCCAACCTAGCGGGAGGGCCAAATGGTTACAAGAGACCCAGTACTTC.

This clonotype showed up just a few times. The chain joins TRBV4-3 to TRBJ2-7; 7 nucleotides match TRBD1. Unmatched junction bases numbered 4, after V lost 0 bases and J lost 2 bases. This CDR3 is 15 amino acids long. CDR1 and CDR2 from the germline V gene are LGHNA and YSLEER. In DNA form, the CDR3 reads TGCGCCAGCAGCCAAGATTGGCAGGGGGCCTACGAGCAGTACTTC. It codes for CASSQDWQGAYEQYF.

This clonotype has only a few counts. The chain has TRBV7-2 and TRBJ1-4, with D unresolved. Trimming pared 6 bases from V and 7 bases from J, leaving 12 bases between. The germline gives CDR1 SGHTA, CDR2 FQGNSA. The CDR3 extends over 13 amino acids. Here the CDR3 reads CASRPSGGEKLFF. In DNA form, the CDR3 reads TGTGCCAGCAGGCCTTCCGGCGGTGAAAAACTGTTTTTT.

The table lists this clonotype with a few counts. The chain uses TRBV9 and TRBJ2-7; 8 bases are a match to TRBD1. The CDR3 spans 17 residues. The germline V gene has CDR1 SGDLS and CDR2 YYNGEE. The V and J ends lost 4 bases and 0 bases, in that order; junction bases with no gene match: 12. The CDR3 loop reads CASSPQGAGTGSYEQYF. The CDR3 nucleotides read TGTGCCAGCAGCCCCCAGGGGGCAGGGACCGGCTCCTACGAGCAGTACTTC.

The chain links TRBV20-1 to TRBJ2-1; 8 bases map to TRBD1. Germline V gene lookup returns CDR1 DFQATT and CDR2 SNEGSKA (reference sequence). The CDR3 runs to 13 residues. The CDR3, as DNA: TGCAGCGGACTGGACAGGGCGAAAAATGAGCAGTTCTTC. This translates into CSGLDRAKNEQFF.

This clonotype occurred a few times. J is TRBJ2-1 and V is TRBV28, with 8 positions matching TRBD1. In germline, CDR1 is MDHEN, CDR2 SYDVKM. The CDR3 length is 14 residues. The V segment lost 7 bases and the J segment 4 bases; nucleotides outside the gene matches: 6. CDR3 DNA: TGTGCCAGCAACCGGACAGGGTCTTACAATGAGCAGTTCTTC. This sequence encodes CASNRTGSYNEQFF.

The chain uses TRBV6-1 and TRBJ2-5, with D unclear. The J call may be incorrect, as the DNA end agrees better with TRBJ2-7. Germline V lookup: CDR1 MNHNS, CDR2 SASEGT. The CDR3 sequence is 13 residues long. This CDR3 is CASSEAAPSEQYF. Written as DNA, the CDR3 is TGTGCCAGCAGTGAAGCAGCGCCCTCCGAGCAGTACTTC.

In its sample, this clonotype was seen a few times. V and J are TRBV6-5 and TRBJ2-5; D assignment may be TRBD1 or TRBD2 (7 bases each). The length of the CDR3 is 14 residues. Germline-derived CDR1 and CDR2 are MNHEY and SVGAGI. V was cut by 2 bases and J by 3 bases, with 10 bases left in between. In DNA form, the CDR3 reads TGTGCCAGCAGTTACCCAGGGGGGGAAGAGACCCAGTACTTC. It is translated as CASSYPGGEETQYF.

The chain employs TRBV11-1 and TRBJ2-1; 9 bases are a match to TRBD1. The last part of the DNA fits TRBJ2-5 better; the J call may be wrong. CDR3 length: 15 amino acids. The germline CDR1 and CDR2 sequences are SGHAT and FQDESV (reference sequence). CDR3 residues: CASSPGQGMEETQYF. The DNA for the CDR3 is TGTGCCAGCAGCCCGGGACAGGGAATGGAGGAGACCCAGTACTTC.

This clonotype was seen only a few times. The chain is built from TRBV20-1 and TRBJ2-5, with unresolved D. The better agreement between TRBJ2-7 and the DNA end casts doubt on the J call. Looked up from germline, CDR1 is DFQATT and CDR2 is SNEGSKA (reference sequence). CDR3 length: 13 amino acids. The CDR3 bases are TGCAGTGCTGCCGCAGCTTGGGGCTACGAGCAGTACTTC. Its translation: CSAAAAWGYEQYF.

V gene TRBV7-8 combines with J gene TRBJ2-5, with 10 nucleotides matching TRBD2. After removal of 5 bases from V and 4 bases from J, the junction contained 10 bases not matched to a gene. CDR1 SGHVS and CDR2 FQNEAQ come from the germline V gene. The CDR3 sequence is 16 residues long. The CDR3 spells CASSQTASGGRETQYF. CDR3 DNA: TGTGCCAGCAGCCAGACGGCTAGCGGGGGCCGAGAGACCCAGTACTTC.

This clonotype was detected only a few times. This rearrangement joins TRBV7-2 to TRBJ2-1; D is unresolved. This CDR3 contains 15 residues. In germline, CDR1 is SGHTA, CDR2 FQGNSA. V was clipped by 5 bases and J by 2 bases, with 13 bases between them. CDR3 loop: CASSTFNGAYNEQFF. CDR3 DNA: TGTGCCAGCAGCACCTTCAACGGTGCCTACAATGAGCAGTTCTTC.

The chain combines TRBV7-8 with TRBJ2-5, with a possible D match to TRBD2 (6 bases). The end of the DNA aligns better with TRBJ2-7, so the J call may be wrong. This CDR3 is built from 14 residues. Germline V gives CDR1 SGHVS, CDR2 FQNEAQ. DNA for the CDR3: TGTGCCAGGAAGGACTACCAGACCTCCTACGAGCAGTACTTC. Its protein is CARKDYQTSYEQYF.

V and J are TRBV28 and TRBJ2-5, with no clear D. Trimming shortened V by 4 bases and J by 2 bases, and 17 bases separated the two germline ends. CDR3 length: 16 residues. Per the germline V gene, CDR1 is MDHEN and CDR2 is SYDVKM. The CDR3 nucleotides read TGTGCCAGCAGTTCCCGCTTCTTCTCCCATCAAGAGACCCAGTACTTC. Its translation is CASSSRFFSHQETQYF. The complete variable domain, with remaining parts taken from reference TRBV28 and TRBJ2-5, reads DVKVTQSSRYLVKRTGEKVFLECVQDMDHENMFWYRQDPGLGLRLIYFSYDVKMKEKGDIPEGYSVSREKKERFSLILESASTNQTSMYLCASSSRFFSHQETQYFGPGTRLLVL.

This clonotype was picked up a small number of times. J is TRBJ1-6 and V is TRBV7-6; D gene uncertain. Trimming removed 0 bases from V and 5 bases from J, with 2 bases in between. CDR1 and CDR2 from the germline V gene are SGHVS and FNYEAQ. This CDR3 region has 13 residues. The CDR3 sequence is CASSLADNSPLHF. Here the CDR3 DNA reads TGTGCCAGCAGCTTAGCGGATAATTCACCCCTCCACTTT.

This chain links TRBV28 with TRBJ2-7; D is perhaps TRBD1 or TRBD2 (5 bases each). Trimming shortened V by 2 bases and J by 3 bases, and 14 bases separated the two germline ends. The CDR3 loop spans 15 amino acids. Looked up from germline, CDR1 is MDHEN and CDR2 is SYDVKM. DNA of the CDR3: TGTGCCAGCAGTTTAGGGGGAGTGAATGTCTACGAGCAGTACTTC. Translated, it gives CASSLGGVNVYEQYF. The full variable domain, completed using reference TRBV28 and TRBJ2-7, is DVKVTQSSRYLVKRTGEKVFLECVQDMDHENMFWYRQDPGLGLRLIYFSYDVKMKEKGDIPEGYSVSREKKERFSLILESASTNQTSMYLCASSLGGVNVYEQYFGPGTRLTVT.

The chain has TRBV20-1 and TRBJ1-2, with D maybe TRBD1 (5 bases). Germline assignment: CDR1 DFQATT and CDR2 SNEGSKA (reference sequence). Trimming removed 4 bases at V and 4 bases at J, with 10 bases between. The CDR3 is made up of 12 amino acids. The CDR3 spells CSATGTSYGYTF. CDR3 nucleotides: TGCAGTGCTACCGGGACCTCCTATGGCTACACCTTC.

There are many counts of this clonotype. The V call is TRBV6-5, the J call TRBJ2-7; 9 nucleotides align to TRBD1. Trimming took 0 bases from V and 0 from J; bases not matched to a gene: 0. Germline-derived CDR1 and CDR2 are MNHEY and SVGAGI. This CDR3 is 15 amino acids long. In nucleotides, the CDR3 is TGTGCCAGCAGTTACTCGGGACAGGGCTCCTACGAGCAGTACTTC. Translated: CASSYSGQGSYEQYF.

In its sample, this clonotype was seen many times. This chain links TRBV25-1 with TRBJ1-4, with no clear D. The CDR3 sequence is 17 residues long. V was pared by 3 bases and J by 2 bases, with 16 bases between. The germline V gene has CDR1 MGHDK and CDR2 SYGVNS. CDR3 protein: CASSEHIGPQTNEKLFF. The DNA for the CDR3 is TGTGCCAGCAGTGAGCATATTGGACCGCAGACTAATGAAAAACTGTTTTTT.